This T cell receptor beta chain emerged from a study of kidney transplant recipient with SARS-CoV-2 infection. MiXCR was run by TCRdb on the reads, yielding one entry per CDR3 protein. The table shows about 240,000 distinct CDR3 sequences, with around 26% occurring only once. CDR1 and CDR2 from the germline V gene are SGHTA and FQGTGA. The CDR3 loop spans 19 amino acids. Germline trimming cut 4 bases from V and 1 base from J; bases unmatched to any gene: 13. This clonotype showed up many times. The rearrangement joins TRBV7-3 to TRBJ2-1; 10 bases are shared with TRBD2. The receptor was derived from a male patient in his 30s who had COVID-19 and was a kidney transplant recipient. A subset of T cells may come from the graft donor. Material: a blood sample, obtained at baseline and around day 120 from a kidney transplant recipient. CDR3 sequence: CASSSTGLAGAISYNEQFF. Here the CDR3 DNA reads TGTGCCAGCAGCTCCACGGGCCTAGCGGGAGCGATTTCCTACAATGAGCAGTTCTTC.